Only one count was recorded for the clone carrying this T cell receptor (beta chain). Its antigen is unknown. Other DNA sequences from this sample encode an identical CDR3 as well. Specified treatment: approximately 18 received Ad26.COV2.S at low or high dose, single or two shots; 5 received placebo; per-sample allocation not given. The investigators took samples on day 63 after the first vaccine or placebo injection. These data originate in a study of Ad26.COV2.S vaccination and SARS-CoV-2 variants. About the research overall: Dosing was one shot or two shots 56 days apart. Findings and limits, study-wide: Whether participants received vaccine or placebo, their non-spike TCR breadth was similar. Total responses of T cells may have been underestimated by the analyses of TCR breadth and depth. Greater spike-specific TCR breadth was seen in vaccine recipients than in placebo recipients.

Produced via immunoSEQ multiplex PCR; TCRdb's table is partial and in-frame only. The data contain approximately 410,000 clones, about nine tenths of them singletons. The input for sequencing was peripheral blood, taken in a trial of Ad26.COV2.S vaccine versus placebo. The clonotype comes from a person aged 18-60 years who received the Ad26.COV2.S COVID-19 vaccine or a placebo.

The CDR3 reads CASSLSGSSYNEQFF. CDR3 bases: TGCGCCAGCAGTCTTAGCGGAAGCTCCTACAATGAGCAGTTCTTC. This chain uses TRBV5-1 with TRBJ2-1; D is perhaps TRBD2 (6 bases). The CDR3 loop spans 15 amino acids. Germline-derived CDR1 and CDR2 are SGHRS and YFSETQ. V was clipped by 5 bases and J by 0 bases, with 12 bases between them.